The entry below gives a single T cell receptor beta chain sequence along with its context. The antigen is undetermined. Evenly divided among several immunoSEQ plates was the genomic DNA of each subset. Assay used: immunoSEQ multiplex PCR; TCRdb lists only in-frame clones, some missing. The sample records more than 2 million clones, approximately 94% being singletons. This entry comes from a study of shared clonotypes between healthy human individuals. General study points: The study drew on few donors, limiting represented genetic and exposure-history diversity. For sorted subsets, rarefaction showed incomplete sequencing despite large depth.

From germline, CDR1 is PRHDT and CDR2 FYEKMQ (reference sequence). CDR3 length equals 15 residues. The V and J ends lost 5 bases and 3 bases respectively, with 15 bases between them. The TCR sequence derives from a man in his late teens or twenties in good health. J is TRBJ2-3 and V is TRBV13; D perhaps matches TRBD2 (6 bases). Input material: naive CD4+ T cells sorted from blood. Subset: CD45RA+ positively selected. The DNA for the CDR3 is TGTGCCAGCAGCGTGGGACTCGTACGGACAGATACGCAGTATTTT. Translating gives CASSVGLVRTDTQYF.